Following are 26 T cell receptor beta chains from one sample sequenced in a study of beta chain features in type 1 diabetes. What was sequenced were expressed TCRB transcripts, since all of the isolated RNA had been reverse transcribed. Sequencing used immunoSEQ multiplex PCR; TCRdb keeps in-frame clones, though not all of them. Among around 250,000 clones, approximately 70% were seen once, and the ten largest hold around 0.05%. The sequenced material came from naive CD4+ T cells from blood. These receptors all come from a man aged 25 to 40 in good health.

The genes are TRBV30 and TRBJ2-7; TRBD1 is a possible D gene (6 bases). The CDR3 spans 13 residues. CDR1 is GTSNPN and CDR2 is SVGIG in the germline V gene (reference sequence). Deletions cut 2 bases from V and 4 bases from J, with 12 bases between. The chain's CDR3 is CAWSSGQIYEQYF. Written as DNA, the CDR3 is TGTGCCTGGAGTTCCGGACAGATTTACGAGCAGTACTTC.

The chain carries TRBV14 and TRBJ2-5; D assignment may be TRBD1 or TRBD2 (5 bases each). V was cut by 5 bases and J by 7 bases, with 14 bases left in between. Germline loops: CDR1 SGHDN, CDR2 FVKESK. The CDR3 covers 13 residues. The CDR3: CASSRDLPGTQYF. The CDR3 nucleotides read TGTGCCAGCAGCAGGGACCTACCAGGGACCCAGTACTTC.

This chain connects TRBV29-1 to TRBJ1-1; D unresolved. V was clipped by 3 bases and J by 5 bases, with 13 bases between them. CDR3 length: 13 amino acids. Germline V lookup: CDR1 SQVTM, CDR2 ANQGSEA. This CDR3 reads CSVEPLMRTEAFF. In DNA, the CDR3 is TGCAGCGTTGAGCCCCTCATGAGAACTGAAGCTTTCTTT.

The genes are TRBV6-5 and TRBJ2-5; D is undetermined. The CDR3 spans 14 residues. In germline, CDR1 is MNHEY, CDR2 SVGAGI. Trimming removed 2 bases from V and 1 base from J, with 8 bases in between. The CDR3: CASSYLGSQETQYF. DNA of the CDR3: TGTGCCAGCAGTTACCTAGGGTCCCAAGAGACCCAGTACTTC.

This clone was picked up a small number of times. The rearrangement links TRBV29-1 to TRBJ2-5; no clear D. The ends were cut back, 1 base at V and 2 bases at J, with 8 bases in the middle. Germline V CDR1 and CDR2: SQVTM, ANQGSEA. The CDR3 is 13 amino acids. DNA for the CDR3: TGCAGCGTTGAAGTACACAAGCAAGAGACCCAGTACTTC. It specifies CSVEVHKQETQYF.

The V and J genes are TRBV7-2 and TRBJ2-3, with a tentative D call TRBD2 (5 bases). V lost 4 bases and J lost 4, with 15 bases in between. This CDR3 is built from 15 residues. In germline, CDR1 is SGHTA, CDR2 FQGNSA. The CDR3 DNA sequence: TGTGCCAGCAGCTCTACCTCGGGAATCGCAGATACGCAGTATTTT. It is translated as CASSSTSGIADTQYF. The variable domain in full, completed from reference TRBV7-2 and TRBJ2-3, reads GAGVSQSPSNKVTEKGKDVELRCDPISGHTALYWYRQSLGQGLEFLIYFQGNSAPDKSGLPSDRFSAERTGGSVSTLTIQRTQQEDSAVYLCASSSTSGIADTQYFGPGTRLTVL.

This clone has just one count. The chain links TRBV30 to TRBJ2-4; the D is unclear. The V gene's germline CDR1 is GTSNPN and CDR2 SVGIG (reference sequence). V was cut by 3 bases and J by 8 bases, with 14 bases left in between. The CDR3 length is 13 residues. The CDR3 protein is CAWRPPSSDIQYF. DNA for the CDR3: TGTGCCTGGAGGCCCCCGAGTTCGGACATTCAGTACTTC.

The chain joins TRBV10-3 to TRBJ2-2, with D tentatively TRBD1 (6 bases). The CDR3 spans 14 residues. V was trimmed by 10 bases and J by 0 bases, leaving 12 bases between them. CDR1 is ENHRY and CDR2 is SYGVKD in the germline V gene. The CDR3 nucleotides are TGTGCCAGCAGGGGACAAGCGAACACCGGGGAGCTGTTTTTT. Amino acid sequence: CASRGQANTGELFF.

This chain links TRBV5-1 with TRBJ2-1; D is unclear. The CDR3 is 13 residues long. Germline V gene sequence: CDR1 SGHRS, CDR2 YFSETQ. Trimming left V 5 bases short and J 0 bases short, with 6 bases between. The CDR3 DNA reads as TGCGCCAGCAGACAGAGCTCCTACAATGAGCAGTTCTTC. This translates into CASRQSSYNEQFF. Full variable domain (rest looked up from reference TRBV5-1 and TRBJ2-1): KAGVTQTPRYLIKTRGQQVTLSCSPISGHRSVSWYQQTPGQGLQFLFEYFSETQRNKGNFPGRFSGRQFSNSRSEMNVSTLELGDSALYLCASRQSSYNEQFFGPGTRLTVL.

Worth noting for this clone: Other DNA sequences in this sample translate to the same CDR3. The chain uses TRBV25-1 and TRBJ2-7, with unresolved D. CDR1 and CDR2 (germline): MGHDK, SYGVNS. Deletions cut 3 bases from V and 3 bases from J, with 3 bases between. This CDR3 contains 11 residues. CDR3 nucleotides: TGTGCCAGCAGTGACGGCTACGAGCAGTACTTC. The encoded protein is CASSDGYEQYF.

This clone was seen more than once but under ten times. V is TRBV7-2 and J is TRBJ2-3; unclear D gene. V lost 3 bases and J 1 base, leaving 8 bases between the germline ends. The length of the CDR3 is 14 residues. Germline V gene data show CDR1 as SGHTA and CDR2 as FQGNSA. CDR3 amino acids: CASSLDQGTDTQYF. In nucleotides, the CDR3 is TGTGCCAGCAGCTTGGACCAGGGCACAGATACGCAGTATTTT.

The chain is built from TRBV29-1 and TRBJ2-5, with D perhaps matching TRBD2 (5 bases). CDR1 is SQVTM, CDR2 ANQGSEA, per germline. CDR3 length: 11 amino acids. Trimming removed 4 bases at V and 5 bases at J, with 8 bases between. In nucleotides, the CDR3 is TGCAGCGTTGGCCGGAGGGAGACCCAGTACTTC. It codes for CSVGRRETQYF.

V is TRBV29-1 and J is TRBJ2-3, with TRBD2 as a possible D gene (6 bases). Trimming shortened V by 6 bases and J by 4 bases, and 14 bases separated the two germline ends. Germline CDR1 SQVTM, CDR2 ANQGSEA. CDR3 length equals 13 residues. The CDR3 is CSVTRLSADTQYF. The DNA of the CDR3 is TGCAGCGTGACTAGATTGAGCGCAGATACGCAGTATTTT.

V gene TRBV2 combines with J gene TRBJ1-6; no definite D call. The germline V gene has CDR1 SNHLY and CDR2 FYNNEI. The CDR3 has 14 residues. Trimming left V 3 bases short and J 6 bases short, with 9 bases between. The CDR3 here is CASSDRGSNSPLHF. In DNA form, the CDR3 reads TGTGCCAGCAGTGATCGGGGTTCTAATTCACCCCTCCACTTT.

The chain recombines TRBV9 with TRBJ2-1; the D gene could be TRBD1 or TRBD2 (5 bases each). V was cut by 0 bases and J by 10 bases, with 17 bases left in between. The CDR3 totals 15 residues. The V gene's germline CDR1 is SGDLS and CDR2 YYNGEE. The CDR3 DNA follows: TGTGCCAGCAGCGTAGCTGAGGGGCTAGTCCGGGAGCAGTTCTTC. This translates into CASSVAEGLVREQFF.

The rearrangement links TRBV19 to TRBJ2-6; 9 nucleotides line up with TRBD1. This CDR3 contains 18 residues. The J segment lost 0 bases and the V segment lost 6 bases, leaving 9 bases of the junction unmatched. The germline V gene has CDR1 LNHDA and CDR2 SQIVND (reference sequence). CDR3 residues: CASRTPGQGFSGANVLTF. The CDR3, as DNA: TGTGCCAGTAGGACACCGGGACAGGGTTTCTCTGGGGCCAACGTCCTGACTTTC.

The CDR3, as DNA: TGTGCCCGAAAGGGCGGCGCTTCCTACAATGAGCAGTTCTTC. It is translated as CARKGGASYNEQFF. V and J are TRBV30 and TRBJ2-1; no definite D call. Trimming stripped 8 bases from V and 1 base from J, with 15 bases between. Germline values: CDR1 GTSNPN, CDR2 SVGIG (reference sequence). CDR3 length: 14 residues.

V gene TRBV11-2 combines with J gene TRBJ2-3; D could derive from TRBD1 or TRBD2 (5 bases each). V shed 3 bases and J shed 4 bases, with 11 bases lying between them. In germline, CDR1 is SGHAT, CDR2 FQNNGV. The CDR3 runs to 14 residues. The CDR3 sequence: CASSFGGAADTQYF. For the CDR3, the DNA is TGTGCCAGCAGCTTTGGGGGAGCTGCAGATACGCAGTATTTT.

The chain joins TRBV5-1 to TRBJ1-1; TRBD1 is a possible D gene (5 bases). V was pared by 2 bases and J by 4 bases, with 12 bases between. The CDR3 runs to 14 residues. The germline gives CDR1 SGHRS, CDR2 YFSETQ. The DNA of the CDR3 is TGCGCCAGCAGCTTCCTTCCTGGGGGCACTGAAGCTTTCTTT. As protein: CASSFLPGGTEAFF.

This clone appeared a few times. The V gene is TRBV14, the J gene TRBJ1-2; D not resolved. The length of the CDR3 is 13 residues. CDR1 and CDR2 from the germline V gene are SGHDN and FVKESK. V shed 4 bases and J shed 4 bases, with 10 bases lying between them. The CDR3 nucleotides are TGTGCCAGCAGCCTCAAGCCAGCCTATGGCTACACCTTC. Amino acids: CASSLKPAYGYTF.

CDR3 DNA: TGTGCCTGGAGTGTGTCAGGGAGAAAGCAGTACTTC. Protein sequence: CAWSVSGRKQYF. This chain links TRBV30 with TRBJ2-7; D may correspond to TRBD1 or TRBD2 (5 bases each). From germline, CDR1 is GTSNPN and CDR2 SVGIG (reference sequence). This CDR3 is 12 amino acids long. The V end was cut by 0 bases, the J end by 8 bases, with 11 bases between.

The chain joins TRBV18 to TRBJ2-7; 9 bases align to TRBD2. CDR1 and CDR2 (germline): KGHSH, LQKENI. V shed 1 base and J 2 bases; nucleotides not matched to a gene: 6. The CDR3 is made up of 16 amino acids. CDR3 sequence reads: CASSPRPSGTAYEQYF. For the CDR3, the DNA is TGTGCCAGCTCACCACGTCCTAGCGGGACGGCCTACGAGCAGTACTTC.

The V gene is TRBV4-3, the J gene TRBJ2-4; D is unclear. The CDR3 is 14 residues long. Looked up from germline, CDR1 is LGHNA and CDR2 is YSLEER. Between the trimmed V and J ends, which lost 0 bases and 0 bases, there was a span of 3 bases. In DNA, the CDR3 is TGCGCCAGCAGCCAAGAGACAGCCAAAAACATTCAGTACTTC. Translating gives CASSQETAKNIQYF.

V usage is TRBV7-8 and J usage is TRBJ1-5; D is possibly TRBD1 (5 bases). Germline CDR1 and CDR2: SGHVS and FQNEAQ. The V end was cut by 5 bases, the J end by 6 bases, with 17 bases between. The CDR3 consists of 15 residues. The CDR3 sequence: CASSPERGFTQPQHF. The CDR3, as DNA: TGTGCCAGCAGCCCAGAGAGGGGTTTCACTCAGCCCCAGCATTTT.

The rearrangement joins TRBV9 to TRBJ2-7, with 13 bases lining up with TRBD2. The CDR3 runs to 15 residues. Trimming at V came to 0 bases and at J to 9 bases, leaving 6 bases not matched to a gene. Germline-derived CDR1 and CDR2 are SGDLS and YYNGEE. Written as DNA, the CDR3 is TGTGCCAGCAGCGTAGGAGGACTAGCGGGAGAAGCGCAGTACTTC. It codes for CASSVGGLAGEAQYF.

The chain joins TRBV25-1 to TRBJ2-6; tentatively, D is TRBD2 (7 bases). Germline CDR1 is MGHDK and CDR2 is SYGVNS. Between the trimmed V and J ends, which lost 3 bases and 3 bases, there was a span of 12 bases. This CDR3 comprises 16 residues. The CDR3 loop is CASSDGGAGGANVLTF. The DNA for the CDR3 is TGTGCCAGCAGTGATGGGGGGGCCGGTGGGGCCAACGTCCTGACTTTC.